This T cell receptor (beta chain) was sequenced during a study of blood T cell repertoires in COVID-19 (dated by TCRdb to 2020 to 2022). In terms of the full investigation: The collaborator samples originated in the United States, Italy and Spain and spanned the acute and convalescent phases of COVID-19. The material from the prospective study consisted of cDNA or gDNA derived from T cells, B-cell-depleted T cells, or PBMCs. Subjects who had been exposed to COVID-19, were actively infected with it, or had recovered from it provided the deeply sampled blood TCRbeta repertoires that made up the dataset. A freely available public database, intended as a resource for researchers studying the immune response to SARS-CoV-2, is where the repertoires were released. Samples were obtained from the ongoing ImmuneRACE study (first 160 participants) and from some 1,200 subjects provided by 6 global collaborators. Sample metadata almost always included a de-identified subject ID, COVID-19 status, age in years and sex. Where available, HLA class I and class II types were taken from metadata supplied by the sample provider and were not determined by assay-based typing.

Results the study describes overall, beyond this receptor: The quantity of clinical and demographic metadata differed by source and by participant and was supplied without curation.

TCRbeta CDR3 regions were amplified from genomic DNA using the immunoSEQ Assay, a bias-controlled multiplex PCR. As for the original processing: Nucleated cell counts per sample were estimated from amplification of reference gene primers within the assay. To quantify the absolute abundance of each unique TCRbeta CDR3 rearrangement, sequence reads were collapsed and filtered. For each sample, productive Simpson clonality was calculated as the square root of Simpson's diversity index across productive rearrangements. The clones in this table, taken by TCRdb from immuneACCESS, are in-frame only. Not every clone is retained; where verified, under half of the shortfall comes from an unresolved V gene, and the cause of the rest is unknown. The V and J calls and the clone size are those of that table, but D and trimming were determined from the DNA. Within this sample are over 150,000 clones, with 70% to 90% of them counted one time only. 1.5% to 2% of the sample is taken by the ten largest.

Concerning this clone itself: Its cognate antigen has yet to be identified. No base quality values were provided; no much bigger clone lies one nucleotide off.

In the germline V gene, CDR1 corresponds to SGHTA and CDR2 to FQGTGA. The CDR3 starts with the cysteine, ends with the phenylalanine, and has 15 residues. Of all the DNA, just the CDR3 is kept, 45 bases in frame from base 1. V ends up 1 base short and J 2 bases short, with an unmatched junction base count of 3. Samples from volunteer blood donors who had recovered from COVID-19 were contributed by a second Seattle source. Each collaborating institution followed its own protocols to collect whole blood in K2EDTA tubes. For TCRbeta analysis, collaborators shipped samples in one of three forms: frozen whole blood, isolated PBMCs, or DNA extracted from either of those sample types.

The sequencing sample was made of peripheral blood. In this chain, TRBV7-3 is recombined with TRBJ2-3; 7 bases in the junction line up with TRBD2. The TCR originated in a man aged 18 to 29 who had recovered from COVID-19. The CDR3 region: CASSLIGRATDTQYF. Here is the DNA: TGTGCCAGCAGCTTAATAGGGAGGGCCACAGATACGCAGTATTTT.